The 21 T cell receptor beta chains below come from one sample, sequenced in a study of blood T cells in healthy people across ages. Sample-barcoded 5' priming and a J-beta primer mix drove a second PCR of 7 to 11 cycles. MiXCR, applied by TCRdb to the 5' RACE reads, yields one record per CDR3 protein. The table shows fewer than 800,000 distinct CDR3 sequences, with roughly 32% occurring only once. Sequenced sample: blood. These receptors were taken from a woman aged 80 or over in good health.

This clonotype was counted only a few times. In DNA, the CDR3 is TGTGCCAGCAGTTTGGACGGTGAGCGCACAGATACGCAGTATTTT. Protein: CASSLDGERTDTQYF. The chain couples TRBV12-3 or TRBV12-4 to TRBJ2-3, with D hard to call. The germline V and J ends were trimmed by 3 bases and 1 base, with 11 bases remaining between them. This CDR3 is built from 15 residues.

This clonotype was detected a few times. A much bigger clone sits one base away, suggesting this may be a read error. The chain uses TRBV27 and TRBJ2-4; D call uncertain. The J call may not be correct, given that the DNA end is closer to TRBJ2-7. CDR3 length: 11 residues. Germline lookup yields CDR1 MNHEY and CDR2 SMNVEV (reference sequence). CDR3 loop: CASSHLYEQYF. The CDR3 region has the DNA TGTGCCAGCAGCCACCTCTACGAGCAGTACTTC.

Remarks on this clonotype: A read error may explain this, as a much larger clone is one base away. This rearrangement joins TRBV7-2 to TRBJ2-1; 7 bases line up with TRBD2. The J call is doubtful: the DNA matches TRBJ2-7 better. CDR1 is SGHTA and CDR2 is FQGNSA in the germline V gene. The CDR3 is 17 residues long. The CDR3 nucleotides are TGTGCCAGCAGCCCAGTCCCACGGGGGGTCTCCTACAATGAGCAGTACTTC. It codes for CASSPVPRGVSYNEQYF.

Notes on this clonotype: A much larger clone sits a single nucleotide away, making a read error possible. The chain has TRBV7-2 and TRBJ2-3; D might be TRBD1 or TRBD2, each matching 5 bases. CDR1 and CDR2 from the germline V gene are SGHTA and FQGNSA. The CDR3 is made up of 15 amino acids. As DNA, the CDR3 is TGTGCCAGCAGCTTATCCGGGGCCTTGGGGAATACGCGGTATTTT. It is translated as CASSLSGALGNTRYF.

CDR3 sequence reads: CASSQEGGRGADTQYF. In nucleotides, the CDR3 is TGCGCCAGCAGCCAAGAGGGGGGCAGGGGCGCAGATACGCAGTATTTT. This chain connects TRBV4-3 to TRBJ2-3, with D perhaps matching TRBD1 or TRBD2 (6 bases each). Germline V gene sequence: CDR1 LGHNA, CDR2 YSLEER. CDR3 length: 16 amino acids. V lost 0 bases to trimming and J lost 4 bases, with 14 bases between them.

This clonotype has a single count. One end of the junction varies from germline; a read error may be responsible. This chain uses TRBV4-3 with TRBJ2-4; no reliable D call. Germline CDR1 LGHNA, CDR2 YSLEER. The CDR3 spans 13 residues. CDR3 in DNA: TGCGCCAGCAGCCAAGGGGCCAGAAACATTCAGTACTTC. It specifies CASSQGARNIQYF.

This clonotype occurred a few times. It may be a read error: a sequence one base away is much more abundant. V and J are TRBV9 and TRBJ2-1; D is undetermined. Germline lookup yields CDR1 SGDLS and CDR2 YYNGEE. The CDR3 extends over 15 amino acids. CDR3 region: CAGSVDPRSLNEQFF. CDR3 bases: TGTGCCGGCAGCGTAGACCCAAGGAGCCTCAATGAGCAGTTCTTC.

The genes are TRBV28 and TRBJ2-4; no reliable D call. CDR3 length: 15 residues. The ends were cut back, 3 bases at V and 3 bases at J, with 12 bases in the middle. CDR1 and CDR2 (germline): MDHEN, SYDVKM. CDR3 amino acids: CASSLRQPGKNIQYF. The DNA of the CDR3 is TGTGCCAGCAGTTTGCGGCAGCCCGGCAAAAACATTCAGTACTTC.

This clonotype was seen at least ten times. This sequence joins TRBV7-9 and TRBJ2-7; no reliable D call. Germline CDR1 and CDR2: SEHNR and FQNEAQ (reference sequence). The V end was cut by 3 bases, the J end by 0 bases, with 12 bases between. This CDR3 region has 15 residues. Here the CDR3 reads CASSFNDRSSYEQYF. The CDR3 bases are TGTGCCAGCAGCTTTAATGATAGGAGCTCCTACGAGCAGTACTTC. Supplemented by reference TRBV7-9 and TRBJ2-7, the full variable domain reads DTGVSQNPRHKITKRGQNVTFRCDPISEHNRLYWYRQTLGQGPEFLTYFQNEAQLEKSRLLSDRFSAERPKGSFSTLEIQRTEQGDSAMYLCASSFNDRSSYEQYFGPGTRLTVT.

In regard to this clonotype: One base away lies a much larger clone, so this may be a sequencing read error. This chain connects TRBV6-2 or TRBV6-3 to TRBJ1-6; the D gene is possibly TRBD1 (6 bases). This CDR3 is built from 15 residues. Germline V lookup: CDR1 MNHEY, CDR2 SVGEGT. CDR3 sequence: CASIQMGAHNSLLHF. CDR3 coding DNA: TGTGCCAGCATTCAAATGGGGGCGCATAATTCACTCCTCCACTTT.

On this clonotype itself: Sequence at one end of the junction differs from germline and may be a read error. The rearrangement links TRBV12-3 or TRBV12-4 to TRBJ2-4; perhaps TRBD2 as D (6 bases). The DNA end favors TRBJ2-7, so the J call may be wrong. The CDR3 contains 13 residues. This CDR3 reads CVSSLEGPYEQYF. CDR3 sequence (DNA): TGTGTCAGCAGTTTGGAGGGACCCTACGAGCAGTACTTC.

This clonotype occurred many times. The chain carries TRBV20-1 and TRBJ2-5; D is unresolved. Germline V gene data show CDR1 as DFQATT and CDR2 as SNEGSKA (reference sequence). The V gene lost 5 bases and the J gene lost 1 base, with 14 bases spanning the gap. The CDR3 has 14 amino acids. CDR3 sequence: CSALIVGIQETQYF. CDR3 DNA: TGCAGTGCTCTCATCGTGGGCATCCAAGAGACCCAGTACTTC.

This clonotype appeared a few times. A much larger clone differs from this one at a single base, so this may be a read error. The V call is TRBV7-9, the J call TRBJ2-5, with D hard to call. Germline-derived CDR1 and CDR2 are SEHNR and FQNEAQ (reference sequence). The CDR3 has 12 amino acids. The V end lost 5 bases, the J end lost 11 bases, and 15 bases lay between the germline ends. In DNA form, the CDR3 reads TGTGCCAGCAGCCTAAAGTACAATGAGCAGTACTTC. It is translated as CASSLKYNEQYF.

The chain has TRBV2 and TRBJ2-5; TRBD1 is a possible D gene (6 bases). CDR1 is SNHLY and CDR2 is FYNNEI in the germline V gene. There are 14 residues in the CDR3. Trimming took off 4 bases at V and 6 bases at J, with 15 bases between the two ends. The CDR3 region is CASSARTETKTQYF. The CDR3 coding sequence is TGTGCCAGCAGTGCCCGGACAGAGACAAAGACCCAGTACTTC.

This clonotype was seen at least ten times. The chain uses TRBV18 and TRBJ2-1, with D unclear. The CDR3 has 15 amino acids. V was trimmed by 3 bases and J by 4 bases, leaving 13 bases between them. Germline loops: CDR1 KGHSH, CDR2 LQKENI. The CDR3 coding sequence is TGTGCCAGCTCACCGGCTAGGGTCGGTTACAATGAGCAGTTCTTC. Protein product: CASSPARVGYNEQFF.

This clonotype is medium-sized (0.01 to 0.1%) by share. The chain recombines TRBV11-2 with TRBJ2-5; D unresolved. Trimming removed 1 base at V and 1 base at J, with 10 bases between. The germline V gene has CDR1 SGHAT and CDR2 FQNNGV. The CDR3 runs 15 residues. The CDR3 is CASSLATGSQETQYF. The CDR3 DNA sequence: TGTGCCAGCAGCTTAGCCACCGGGTCCCAAGAGACCCAGTACTTC. The full variable domain, completed using reference TRBV11-2 and TRBJ2-5, is EAGVAQSPRYKIIEKRQSVAFWCNPISGHATLYWYQQILGQGPKLLIQFQNNGVVDDSQLPKDRFSAERLKGVDSTLKIQPAKLEDSAVYLCASSLATGSQETQYFGPGTRLLVL.

This clonotype was seen at least ten times. This chain uses TRBV3-1 with TRBJ2-1; either TRBD1 or TRBD2 may fit D (5 bases each). Deletions cut 0 bases from V and 7 bases from J, with 13 bases between. There are 15 residues in the CDR3. The germline gives CDR1 LGHDT, CDR2 YNNKEL (reference sequence). CDR3 in DNA: TGTGCCAGCAGCCAAGATCCGGCAGGGAGTAATGAGCAGTTCTTC. This gives the protein CASSQDPAGSNEQFF.

The sample holds many counts of this clonotype. This chain links TRBV7-2 with TRBJ2-7; TRBD1 matches at 9 bases. Germline-derived CDR1 and CDR2 are SGHTA and FQGNSA. V was clipped by 5 bases and J by 6 bases; unmatched bases: 11. The CDR3 totals 15 residues. The DNA of the CDR3 is TGTGCCAGCAGCCCACTACAGGGGGCGATGACCGAGCAGTACTTC. The encoded protein is CASSPLQGAMTEQYF.

The chain combines TRBV19 with TRBJ1-2, with D hard to call. Germline V gene data show CDR1 as LNHDA and CDR2 as SQIVND (reference sequence). Trimming cost V 3 bases and J 5 bases, with 13 bases left between them. The CDR3 contains 14 residues. Here the CDR3 reads CASSITGLKYGYTF. DNA of the CDR3: TGTGCCAGTAGTATTACGGGTTTAAAGTATGGCTACACCTTC.

This clonotype was recorded many times. J is TRBJ1-2 and V is TRBV29-1, with 7 bases aligning to TRBD1. Germline values: CDR1 SQVTM, CDR2 ANQGSEA. After removal of 6 bases from V and 0 bases from J, the junction contained 4 bases not matched to a gene. This CDR3 spans 13 amino acids. The CDR3 loop reads CSVGQLANYGYTF. CDR3 sequence (DNA): TGCAGCGTGGGACAGTTAGCTAACTATGGCTACACCTTC. Supplemented by reference TRBV29-1 and TRBJ1-2, the full variable domain reads SAVISQKPSRDICQRGTSLTIQCQVDSQVTMMFWYRQQPGQSLTLIATANQGSEATYESGFVIDKFPISRPNLTFSTLTVSNMSPEDSSIYLCSVGQLANYGYTFGSGTRLTVV.

This clonotype was found a few times. Since a much larger clone is just one base distant, this may be a read error. J is TRBJ2-7 and V is TRBV7-2, with 10 bases matching TRBD1. Germline-derived CDR1 and CDR2 are SGHTA and FQGNSA. The CDR3 extends over 15 amino acids. Trimming at V came to 5 bases and at J to 7 bases, leaving 11 bases not matched to a gene. The DNA of the CDR3 is TGTGCCAGCAGCGGAGGGACAGGGGCTATCAATGAGCAGTACTTC. Amino acids: CASSGGTGAINEQYF.